The 26 T cell receptor beta chains given below trace back to one sample, sequenced in a study of cytomegalovirus exposure and HLA in healthy donors. Primers for the PCR totalled 60 Vbeta and 13 Jbeta. The table came from immunoSEQ multiplex PCR; TCRdb's copy has only in-frame clones and leaves some out. The sample data list roughly 150,000 clones. Sequenced sample: PBMCs. All receptors derive from a woman in her fifties or sixties in good health and CMV-seronegative.

The CDR3, as DNA: TGTGCCAGCAGCTTAGCAGCGAACACAGATACGCAGTATTTT. Translated: CASSLAANTDTQYF. This chain links TRBV7-2 with TRBJ2-3; D uncertain. V lost 0 bases to trimming and J lost 2 bases, with 6 bases between them. This CDR3 has 14 residues. From germline, CDR1 is SGHTA and CDR2 FQGNSA.

This sequence joins TRBV18 and TRBJ1-1; D may be TRBD1 (6 bases). The V gene lost 1 base and the J gene lost 3 bases, with 12 bases spanning the gap. CDR1 is KGHSH and CDR2 is LQKENI in the germline V gene. CDR3 length: 15 residues. CDR3 protein: CASSPLTGPYTEAFF. The CDR3 coding sequence is TGTGCCAGCTCACCACTAACAGGGCCCTACACTGAAGCTTTCTTT.

V is TRBV5-6 and J is TRBJ2-3, with a tentative D call TRBD1 (7 bases). CDR1 is SGHDT, CDR2 YYEEEE, per germline. The CDR3 consists of 16 residues. V dropped 1 base and J dropped 2 bases, with 14 bases sitting between them. In DNA, the CDR3 is TGTGCCAGCAGCTTGAAGGGGGGACAGCACACAGATACGCAGTATTTT. This gives the protein CASSLKGGQHTDTQYF.

CDR3 coding DNA: TGTGCCAGCAGTGCACAGACAGGCGATTATGGCTACACCTTC. The encoded protein is CASSAQTGDYGYTF. The J gene is TRBJ1-2, the V gene TRBV6-1; possibly TRBD1 for D (6 bases). Between the trimmed V and J ends, which lost 4 bases and 5 bases, there was a span of 14 bases. The CDR3 loop spans 14 amino acids. From germline, CDR1 is MNHNS and CDR2 SASEGT.

The V call is TRBV19, the J call TRBJ1-5, with 12 nucleotides matching TRBD1. The CDR3 length is 18 residues. Looked up from germline, CDR1 is LNHDA and CDR2 is SQIVND (reference sequence). V shed 8 bases, J shed 2 bases, and the junction held 13 bases outside the gene matches. CDR3 sequence reads: CASRSSGTGGRGNQPQHF. In DNA, the CDR3 is TGTGCCAGTCGATCGTCCGGGACAGGGGGCAGGGGCAATCAGCCCCAGCATTTT.

This chain connects TRBV18 to TRBJ1-2; D is perhaps TRBD1 (5 bases). V was clipped by 5 bases and J by 4 bases, with 14 bases between them. This CDR3 has 14 residues. Germline CDR1 reads KGHSH; CDR2 reads LQKENI. As DNA, the CDR3 is TGTGCCAGCTCATTTCCGACAGTTTCCTATGGCTACACCTTC. It yields the protein CASSFPTVSYGYTF. The whole variable domain, filled in from reference TRBV18 and TRBJ1-2, reads NAGVMQNPRHLVRRRGQEARLRCSPMKGHSHVYWYRQLPEEGLKFMVYLQKENIIDESGMPKERFSAEFPKEGPSILRIQQVVRGDSAAYFCASSFPTVSYGYTFGSGTRLTVV.

The V call is TRBV19, the J call TRBJ2-3; possible D gene TRBD2, 6 bases. Trimming took off 3 bases at V and 1 base at J, with 14 bases between the two ends. The CDR3 runs to 16 residues. CDR1 LNHDA and CDR2 SQIVND come from the germline V gene (reference sequence). The chain's CDR3 is CASSIKTGVGTDTQYF. The CDR3 DNA is TGTGCCAGTAGTATTAAAACGGGAGTGGGCACAGATACGCAGTATTTT.

The CDR3 DNA follows: TGTGCCAGCTCACCACAAACAGGAACTAATGAAAAACTGTTTTTT. Its protein is CASSPQTGTNEKLFF. The V and J genes are TRBV18 and TRBJ1-4; D is perhaps TRBD1 (5 bases). CDR3 length: 15 residues. Germline CDR1 reads KGHSH; CDR2 reads LQKENI. V gave up 1 base and J gave up 1 base, with 7 bases separating them.

The chain recombines TRBV7-8 with TRBJ2-3; tentatively, D is TRBD1 (6 bases). The V end lost 5 bases, the J end lost 0 bases, and 15 bases lay between the germline ends. CDR1 SGHVS and CDR2 FQNEAQ come from the germline V gene. This CDR3 has 16 amino acids. In DNA, the CDR3 is TGTGCCAGCAGCGCCTCAGGGGAATTCAGCACAGATACGCAGTATTTT. Protein sequence: CASSASGEFSTDTQYF.

The chain joins TRBV7-3 to TRBJ2-2; tentatively, D is TRBD2 (5 bases). The CDR3 length is 13 residues. V dropped 5 bases and J dropped 4 bases, with 8 bases sitting between them. CDR1 is SGHTA and CDR2 is FQGTGA in the germline V gene. CDR3 in amino acids: CASSPSGTGELFF. The CDR3 DNA reads TGTGCCAGCAGCCCAAGCGGCACCGGGGAGCTGTTTTTT.

V is TRBV28 and J is TRBJ2-1, with 10 bases matching TRBD1. The CDR3 length is 17 residues. Germline CDR1 is MDHEN and CDR2 is SYDVKM. J lost 0 bases, V lost 5 bases, and 7 bases had no gene match. The CDR3 sequence: CASSPSGQGSSYNEQFF. The CDR3, as DNA: TGTGCCAGCAGTCCGTCGGGACAGGGGAGCTCCTACAATGAGCAGTTCTTC.

V usage is TRBV30 and J usage is TRBJ2-5; TRBD2 matches at 9 bases. Germline V gene data show CDR1 as GTSNPN and CDR2 as SVGIG (reference sequence). The trim removed 1 base at V and 2 bases at J, leaving 2 bases unmatched. The CDR3 loop spans 14 amino acids. The CDR3 DNA follows: TGTGCCTGGAGTGCCAGCGGGGGGCAAGAGACCCAGTACTTC. Amino acid sequence: CAWSASGGQETQYF.

The DNA of the CDR3 is TGCGCCAGCCTCGGACAGGGTCCAGATACGCAGTATTTT. It translates to CASLGQGPDTQYF. The rearrangement links TRBV5-1 to TRBJ2-3, with 8 bases fitting TRBD1. Germline loops: CDR1 SGHRS, CDR2 YFSETQ. With 7 bases clipped from V and 4 bases from J, the junction kept 5 bases outside the gene matches. The CDR3 has 13 amino acids. Supplemented by reference TRBV5-1 and TRBJ2-3, the full variable domain reads KAGVTQTPRYLIKTRGQQVTLSCSPISGHRSVSWYQQTPGQGLQFLFEYFSETQRNKGNFPGRFSGRQFSNSRSEMNVSTLELGDSALYLCASLGQGPDTQYFGPGTRLTVL.

The chain is built from TRBV9 and TRBJ2-3, with a possible D match to TRBD1 (5 bases). V lost 4 bases to trimming and J lost 5 bases, with 8 bases between them. The CDR3 covers 12 residues. Germline assignment: CDR1 SGDLS and CDR2 YYNGEE. The CDR3 DNA reads TGTGCCAGCAGCCCGCAGGGAGATACGCAGTATTTT. Translated, it gives CASSPQGDTQYF.

The chain links TRBV6-5 to TRBJ2-7; TRBD1 agrees at 9 bases. The CDR3 consists of 15 residues. V lost 5 bases and J lost 1; bases outside the gene matches: 6. CDR1 and CDR2 from the germline V gene are MNHEY and SVGAGI. The CDR3 DNA is TGTGCCAGCAGTACGGACAGGGGTGAGTCCTACGAGCAGTACTTC. This encodes CASSTDRGESYEQYF.

The V gene is TRBV4-2, the J gene TRBJ1-1; D unresolved. The V end was cut by 7 bases, the J end by 3 bases, with 18 bases between. CDR1 is LGHNA and CDR2 is YNFKEQ in the germline V gene. The CDR3 runs 15 residues. CDR3 DNA sequence: TGTGCCAGCACCACGGATGGGGAGATGGACACTGAAGCTTTCTTT. Protein sequence: CASTTDGEMDTEAFF.

This sequence joins TRBV6-6 and TRBJ1-1; no firm D call. This CDR3 contains 11 residues. Germline V gives CDR1 MNHNY, CDR2 SVGAGI (reference sequence). Trimming left V 7 bases short and J 9 bases short, with 12 bases between. CDR3 loop: CASTADLKAFF. CDR3 nucleotides: TGTGCCAGCACGGCGGATCTAAAAGCTTTCTTT.

The rearrangement joins TRBV28 to TRBJ1-4; D gene unclear. The V gene's germline CDR1 is MDHEN and CDR2 SYDVKM. V gave up 6 bases and J gave up 0 bases, with 8 bases separating them. CDR3 size: 14 residues. The CDR3, as DNA: TGTGCCAGCAGCCTGTATGCAACTAATGAAAAACTGTTTTTT. As protein: CASSLYATNEKLFF.

The CDR3 region has the DNA TGCAGCGCTTTACAGGGGTCTAATGAAAAACTGTTTTTT. Its translation: CSALQGSNEKLFF. This sequence joins TRBV29-1 and TRBJ1-4; 7 bases match TRBD1. With 7 bases clipped from V and 3 bases from J, the junction kept 5 bases outside the gene matches. This CDR3 is built from 13 residues. Germline V gene data show CDR1 as SQVTM and CDR2 as ANQGSEA.

V usage is TRBV7-9 and J usage is TRBJ2-7, with D possibly matching TRBD1 (5 bases). The CDR3 covers 14 residues. CDR1 is SEHNR, CDR2 FQNEAQ, per germline (reference sequence). V lost 2 bases and J lost 1, with 9 bases in between. The CDR3 DNA is TGTGCCAGCAGCTTATACCCAGGGTCCTACGAGCAGTACTTC. It encodes CASSLYPGSYEQYF. Looking up the rest from reference TRBV7-9 and TRBJ2-7 gives the full variable domain: DTGVSQNPRHKITKRGQNVTFRCDPISEHNRLYWYRQTLGQGPEFLTYFQNEAQLEKSRLLSDRFSAERPKGSFSTLEIQRTEQGDSAMYLCASSLYPGSYEQYFGPGTRLTVT.

This chain links TRBV28 with TRBJ2-2; 10 bases are a match to TRBD1. The junction had 3 bases not matched to a gene; V was cut back by 7 bases and J by 1 base. The CDR3 has 15 residues. Germline CDR1 and CDR2: MDHEN and SYDVKM. The CDR3 DNA sequence: TGTGCCAGCACGACAGGGGGCGGGAACACCGGGGAGCTGTTTTTT. The encoded protein is CASTTGGGNTGELFF.

J is TRBJ2-3 and V is TRBV28; a weak D match, TRBD1 (5 bases). Deletions cut 6 bases from V and 2 bases from J, with 15 bases between. This CDR3 has 15 residues. Per the germline V gene, CDR1 is MDHEN and CDR2 is SYDVKM. The CDR3 loop reads CASSSTVRVTDTQYF. DNA of the CDR3: TGTGCCAGCAGCTCGACAGTAAGAGTCACAGATACGCAGTATTTT.

The chain joins TRBV15 to TRBJ2-7, with D hard to call. The CDR3 runs to 16 residues. V was trimmed by 2 bases and J by 3 bases, leaving 17 bases between them. From germline, CDR1 is LNHNV and CDR2 YYDKDF (reference sequence). The CDR3 loop is CATSRLSGSHVYEQYF. Written as DNA, the CDR3 is TGTGCCACCAGCAGATTGTCAGGTTCCCACGTCTACGAGCAGTACTTC. The full variable domain, completed using reference TRBV15 and TRBJ2-7, is DAMVIQNPRYQVTQFGKPVTLSCSQTLNHNVMYWYQQKSSQAPKLLFHYYDKDFNNEADTPDNFQSRRPNTSFCFLDIRSPGLGDTAMYLCATSRLSGSHVYEQYFGPGTRLTVT.

The V gene is TRBV5-1, the J gene TRBJ1-5; 7 bases map to TRBD1. V shed 3 bases and J 0 bases; nucleotides not matched to a gene: 12. There are 18 residues in the CDR3. CDR1 and CDR2 from the germline V gene are SGHRS and YFSETQ. The CDR3 sequence: CASSSDRDPPSSNQPQHF. DNA for the CDR3: TGCGCCAGCAGCTCAGACAGGGATCCGCCTTCTAGCAATCAGCCCCAGCATTTT.

The rearrangement joins TRBV15 to TRBJ1-2, with D perhaps matching TRBD1 (5 bases). V gave up 7 bases and J gave up 1 base, with 10 bases separating them. The CDR3 sequence is 13 residues long. CDR1 and CDR2 (germline): LNHNV, YYDKDF (reference sequence). CDR3 in DNA: TGTGCCACCAAGCCGGACAATAACTATGGCTACACCTTC. Protein sequence: CATKPDNNYGYTF. Variable domain in full (rest from reference TRBV15 and TRBJ1-2): DAMVIQNPRYQVTQFGKPVTLSCSQTLNHNVMYWYQQKSSQAPKLLFHYYDKDFNNEADTPDNFQSRRPNTSFCFLDIRSPGLGDTAMYLCATKPDNNYGYTFGSGTRLTVV.

The chain joins TRBV27 to TRBJ1-4, with a weak D call TRBD1 (6 bases). V lost 3 bases and J lost 4, with 15 bases in between. Germline CDR1 and CDR2: MNHEY and SMNVEV (reference sequence). The CDR3 is 16 amino acids. CDR3 protein: CASSFSNRAGNEKLFF. DNA of the CDR3: TGTGCCAGCAGTTTTAGCAACAGGGCCGGTAATGAAAAACTGTTTTTT.